Presented here are 30 T cell receptor beta chains from one specimen sequenced in a study of blood T cell repertoires in COVID-19 (TCRdb year 2020). Library construction relied on the immunoSEQ multiplex PCR assay. TCRdb took this table from immuneACCESS and kept in-frame rearrangements with V and J called. Such tables lack part of the clones; where checked against another copy, unresolved V genes explain under half of the gap, and the rest is unexplained. Across this sample there are 300,000 to 350,000 clones, with around 90% seen only once. The top ten hold approximately 2.4% of the sample. Sequenced sample: peripheral blood. These receptors were obtained from a man aged 18 to 35 with active or convalescent COVID-19.

The CDR3, as DNA: TGTGCCAGCAGCTTCGGGACTAGCGGGGGTTACGAGCAGTACTTC. It codes for CASSFGTSGGYEQYF. V gene TRBV7-9 combines with J gene TRBJ2-7; TRBD2 agrees at 14 bases. Germline CDR1 is SEHNR and CDR2 is FQNEAQ (reference sequence). Losses at the gene ends were 3 bases for V and 4 bases for J; bases not matched to a gene: 2. The CDR3 spans 15 residues.

The genes are TRBV5-1 and TRBJ1-4, with D possibly TRBD1 on 5 matching bases. The germline V and J ends were trimmed by 3 bases and 4 bases, with 7 bases remaining between them. There are 13 residues in the CDR3. Germline CDR1 is SGHRS and CDR2 is YFSETQ. CDR3 sequence: CASSSQGNEKLFF. In nucleotides, the CDR3 is TGCGCCAGCAGCTCTCAGGGTAATGAAAAACTGTTTTTT.

The CDR3 loop reads CASSQINREANYGYTF. In nucleotides, the CDR3 is TGTGCCAGCAGCCAAATCAACAGGGAAGCTAACTATGGCTACACCTTC. The rearrangement links TRBV5-4 to TRBJ1-2, with D possibly being TRBD1 (6 bases). Trimming left V 4 bases short and J 0 bases short, with 16 bases between. Germline lookup yields CDR1 SGHNT and CDR2 YYREEE (reference sequence). The CDR3 extends over 16 amino acids.

The CDR3 spells CASSVVGAGGPETQYF. The DNA of the CDR3 is TGTGCCAGCAGCGTAGTAGGGGCGGGAGGGCCGGAGACCCAGTACTTC. This rearrangement joins TRBV9 to TRBJ2-5, with 9 bases aligning to TRBD2. The germline V gene has CDR1 SGDLS and CDR2 YYNGEE. The junction had 8 bases not matched to a gene; V was cut back by 0 bases and J by 5 bases. The CDR3 totals 16 residues.

The rearrangement joins TRBV7-6 to TRBJ1-1; D is possibly TRBD1 (6 bases). V was cut by 1 base and J by 2 bases, with 14 bases left in between. CDR3 length: 16 residues. The germline CDR1 and CDR2 sequences are SGHVS and FNYEAQ. The DNA of the CDR3 is TGTGCCAGCAGCTTAGTGGGTGCCGGGACAAACACTGAAGCTTTCTTT. Translation: CASSLVGAGTNTEAFF.

The chain recombines TRBV7-9 with TRBJ2-2, with D perhaps matching TRBD2 (6 bases). The germline V gene has CDR1 SEHNR and CDR2 FQNEAQ (reference sequence). Trimming removed 1 base at V and 0 bases at J, with 9 bases between. There are 16 residues in the CDR3. In nucleotides, the CDR3 is TGTGCCAGCAGCTTAGGTATAGCGGCGAACACCGGGGAGCTGTTTTTT. Protein: CASSLGIAANTGELFF.

The chain employs TRBV7-9 and TRBJ1-1; D may be TRBD1 (6 bases). In germline, CDR1 is SEHNR, CDR2 FQNEAQ (reference sequence). CDR3 size: 12 residues. Trimming removed 5 bases from V and 12 bases from J, with 16 bases in between. CDR3 residues: CASSPGEGRTFF. The DNA for the CDR3 is TGTGCCAGCAGCCCAGGGGAGGGTAGGACTTTCTTT.

The CDR3 spells CASSLGAQGGWNTEAFF. CDR3 nucleotide sequence: TGTGCCAGCAGCTTAGGGGCGCAGGGAGGGTGGAACACTGAAGCTTTCTTT. The rearrangement links TRBV7-2 to TRBJ1-1, with a possible D match to TRBD1 (5 bases). Germline CDR1 reads SGHTA; CDR2 reads FQGNSA. V was trimmed by 1 base and J by 1 base, leaving 16 bases between them. This CDR3 contains 17 residues.

The chain links TRBV4-1 to TRBJ2-1; TRBD2 agrees at 13 bases. Germline CDR1 is MGHRA and CDR2 is YSYEKL. This CDR3 has 14 amino acids. V was pared by 4 bases and J by 10 bases, with 4 bases of the junction left unmatched. Here the CDR3 reads CASSPTGLAGEQFF. The CDR3 DNA sequence: TGCGCCAGCAGCCCAACGGGACTAGCGGGGGAGCAGTTCTTC.

V gene TRBV9 combines with J gene TRBJ2-4; D is uncertain. This CDR3 contains 14 residues. Germline V gene sequence: CDR1 SGDLS, CDR2 YYNGEE. V was cut by 0 bases and J by 2 bases, with 6 bases left in between. CDR3 DNA: TGTGCCAGCAGCGTAGGCGGTTCCAAAAACATTCAGTACTTC. This sequence encodes CASSVGGSKNIQYF.

This clone was seen only a few times. The chain joins TRBV4-1 to TRBJ2-6, with 10 bases identical to TRBD2. Germline assignment: CDR1 MGHRA and CDR2 YSYEKL. The CDR3 covers 20 residues. The junction had 11 bases not matched to a gene; V was cut back by 3 bases and J by 0 bases. CDR3 bases: TGCGCCAGCAGCCATCACCTACTAGCGGGGAGACCCTCTGGGGCCAACGTCCTGACTTTC. Protein product: CASSHHLLAGRPSGANVLTF.

This sequence joins TRBV27 and TRBJ2-7; 8 bases are shared with TRBD2. The CDR3 covers 15 residues. Germline values: CDR1 MNHEY, CDR2 SMNVEV (reference sequence). Trimming at V came to 4 bases and at J to 3 bases, leaving 8 bases not matched to a gene. The CDR3 DNA follows: TGTGCCAGCAGTTCCTCCGCGGGGGGACTCTACGAGCAGTACTTC. Translation gives CASSSSAGGLYEQYF.

The chain carries TRBV14 and TRBJ2-3; 9 bases are a match to TRBD2. The CDR3 extends over 16 amino acids. V was pared by 5 bases and J by 3 bases, with 9 bases of the junction left unmatched. CDR1 is SGHDN, CDR2 FVKESK, per germline. The CDR3 sequence: CASSYRLAASTDTQYF. For the CDR3, the DNA is TGTGCCAGCAGCTACCGACTAGCGGCTAGTACAGATACGCAGTATTTT.

The sample holds many counts of this clone. This rearrangement joins TRBV5-1 to TRBJ2-7, with 7 bases aligning to TRBD1. Trimming removed 4 bases from V and 4 bases from J; junction bases left unmatched: 11. Per the germline V gene, CDR1 is SGHRS and CDR2 is YFSETQ. There are 15 residues in the CDR3. The CDR3 loop reads CASSPDRTGEYEQYF. In nucleotides, the CDR3 is TGCGCCAGCAGCCCGGATAGGACAGGCGAGTACGAGCAGTACTTC.

This clone was observed a single time. The chain has TRBV25-1 and TRBJ2-5, with a tentative D call TRBD1 (5 bases). Germline V gene sequence: CDR1 MGHDK, CDR2 SYGVNS. V was trimmed by 6 bases and J by 7 bases, leaving 15 bases between them. This CDR3 comprises 13 residues. Here the CDR3 reads CASSDQGSGTQYF. Written as DNA, the CDR3 is TGTGCCAGCAGCGACCAGGGTTCCGGGACCCAGTACTTC.

This chain connects TRBV18 to TRBJ2-1; 14 nucleotides align to TRBD2. The CDR3 sequence is 15 residues long. The germline gives CDR1 KGHSH, CDR2 LQKENI. J was trimmed by 8 bases and V by 5 bases; bases with no gene match: 5. The CDR3, as DNA: TGTGCCAGCTCAACGACTAGCGGGAGGGGATATGAGCAGTTCTTC. It translates to CASSTTSGRGYEQFF.

This rearrangement joins TRBV5-1 to TRBJ2-7, with D possibly being TRBD1 (6 bases). CDR1 is SGHRS, CDR2 YFSETQ, per germline. The CDR3 has 15 amino acids. V dropped 5 bases and J dropped 1 base, with 16 bases sitting between them. CDR3 bases: TGCGCCAGCAGGACCTCGCCAGGGGCGTCCTACGAGCAGTACTTC. This translates into CASRTSPGASYEQYF. Complete variable domain (other parts from reference TRBV5-1 and TRBJ2-7): KAGVTQTPRYLIKTRGQQVTLSCSPISGHRSVSWYQQTPGQGLQFLFEYFSETQRNKGNFPGRFSGRQFSNSRSEMNVSTLELGDSALYLCASRTSPGASYEQYFGPGTRLTVT.

The chain has TRBV6-2 or TRBV6-3 and TRBJ2-1; 8 bases are a match to TRBD2. Germline V gives CDR1 MNHEY, CDR2 SVGEGT. The CDR3 has 18 amino acids. Trimming took 2 bases from V and 0 from J; bases not matched to a gene: 9. The CDR3 nucleotides are TGTGCCAGCAGTTACCTCAGTGGCGGGGGGCCCTCCTACAATGAGCAGTTCTTC. Protein product: CASSYLSGGGPSYNEQFF.

The chain has TRBV28 and TRBJ2-7; D is possibly TRBD1 (6 bases). With 6 bases removed from V and 4 bases from J, the gap between germline ends came to 19 bases. The CDR3 covers 15 residues. Germline CDR1 is MDHEN and CDR2 is SYDVKM. The CDR3 here is CASSQTTGPIYEQYF. The CDR3, as DNA: TGTGCCAGCAGCCAAACGACAGGACCCATTTACGAGCAGTACTTC.

This clone came up once. The chain links TRBV4-1 to TRBJ2-3; D might be TRBD1 (6 bases). Trimming took off 3 bases at V and 0 bases at J, with 13 bases between the two ends. Germline values: CDR1 MGHRA, CDR2 YSYEKL. The CDR3 sequence is 16 residues long. The CDR3 DNA follows: TGCGCCAGCAGCCAGGAACAGGGCCCAAGCACAGATACGCAGTATTTT. Amino acids: CASSQEQGPSTDTQYF.

The chain has TRBV28 and TRBJ2-7, with 9 bases lining up with TRBD1. V dropped 6 bases and J dropped 2; count of bases not matched to a gene: 5. Per the germline V gene, CDR1 is MDHEN and CDR2 is SYDVKM. The CDR3 runs 14 residues. This CDR3 is CASRRDRVPYEQYF. The CDR3 DNA reads TGTGCCAGCAGGCGGGACAGGGTCCCCTACGAGCAGTACTTC. Supplemented by reference TRBV28 and TRBJ2-7, the full variable domain reads DVKVTQSSRYLVKRTGEKVFLECVQDMDHENMFWYRQDPGLGLRLIYFSYDVKMKEKGDIPEGYSVSREKKERFSLILESASTNQTSMYLCASRRDRVPYEQYFGPGTRLTVT.

As concerns this clone: The sample contains more than one DNA sequence encoding this CDR3. The genes are TRBV27 and TRBJ1-2; tentative D call: TRBD1 (6 bases). The V gene lost 6 bases and the J gene lost 7 bases, with 12 bases spanning the gap. The CDR3 is 12 amino acids. CDR1 and CDR2 from the germline V gene are MNHEY and SMNVEV (reference sequence). CDR3 sequence (DNA): TGTGCCAGCAGCTCCCAGGGGTCTGGCTACACCTTC. It codes for CASSSQGSGYTF.

The chain employs TRBV12-3 or TRBV12-4 and TRBJ2-1; D is uncertain. The germline V and J ends were trimmed by 6 bases and 10 bases, with 10 bases remaining between them. The CDR3 is made up of 11 amino acids. The CDR3 DNA sequence: TGTGCCAGCAGCGCAGTCCGCGAGCAGTTCTTC. Protein product: CASSAVREQFF.

V usage is TRBV7-2 and J usage is TRBJ2-7, with D maybe TRBD1 (6 bases). V was pared by 5 bases and J by 9 bases, with 17 bases between. Germline V gives CDR1 SGHTA, CDR2 FQGNSA. The CDR3 is 13 amino acids. CDR3 sequence (DNA): TGTGCCAGCAGCCAACAGGGATATCCAGTGCAGTACTTC. Translating it yields CASSQQGYPVQYF.

V and J are TRBV10-3 and TRBJ2-7; 13 bases fit TRBD2. There are 14 residues in the CDR3. Germline assignment: CDR1 ENHRY and CDR2 SYGVKD. J gave up 4 bases and V 6 bases, and 3 bases lay outside the gene matches. The CDR3 protein is CAISGLAGAYEQYF. The DNA of the CDR3 is TGTGCCATCAGCGGACTAGCGGGGGCTTACGAGCAGTACTTC.

On this clone itself: A read error may account for a junction end that differs from germline. The chain links TRBV7-3 to TRBJ2-1, with TRBD2 as a possible D gene (6 bases). From germline, CDR1 is SGHTA and CDR2 FQGTGA. The CDR3 loop spans 13 amino acids. The CDR3 spells CASSRDSDNEQFF. CDR3 in DNA: TGTGCCAGCAGCCGGGACTCCGACAATGAGCAGTTCTTC.

The V gene is TRBV6-5, the J gene TRBJ1-1, with unresolved D. V was cut by 0 bases and J by 0 bases, with 2 bases left in between. This CDR3 is built from 13 residues. Germline V CDR1 and CDR2: MNHEY, SVGAGI. CDR3 residues: CASSYSVNTEAFF. The CDR3 coding sequence is TGTGCCAGCAGTTACTCCGTGAACACTGAAGCTTTCTTT.

J is TRBJ2-7 and V is TRBV7-6, with 7 nucleotides matching TRBD1. V shed 0 bases and J 5 bases; nucleotides not matched to a gene: 4. The CDR3 length is 14 residues. Germline V gene data show CDR1 as SGHVS and CDR2 as FNYEAQ. CDR3: CASSLAGGLDEQYF. Here the CDR3 DNA reads TGTGCCAGCAGCTTAGCAGGGGGCTTGGACGAGCAGTACTTC.

Only one count was recorded for this clone. The chain recombines TRBV28 with TRBJ2-1, with 7 nucleotides matching TRBD2. Unmatched junction bases numbered 8, after V lost 8 bases and J lost 7 bases. Germline V gives CDR1 MDHEN, CDR2 SYDVKM. The CDR3 has 13 residues. CDR3 amino acids: CASGGRRENEQFF. CDR3 coding DNA: TGTGCCAGCGGCGGGAGAAGAGAAAATGAGCAGTTCTTC.

The chain couples TRBV21-1 to TRBJ2-5; the tabulated D call, TRBD2, remains unverified against the DNA. TRBV21-1 constitutes a pseudogene. The CDR3 is 14 residues long. Written as DNA, the CDR3 is TGTGCCAGCAGCAAACGAGGGAGCCAAGAGACCCAGTACTTC. Translation gives CASSKRGSQETQYF.